Each of the 24 T cell receptor beta chains below was sequenced from the same sample in a study of early stage breast cancer tumors. TCRdb's table, derived via immunoSEQ multiplex PCR, lists solely in-frame clones and lacks some. Of roughly 30,000 clones listed, roughly four fifths are singletons. The sample comprised blood. The source of these receptors is a person in their 40s with breast cancer.

This clone was observed a handful of times. Germline is not matched at one junction end, which may reflect a read error. V is TRBV30 and J is TRBJ1-2, with D uncertain. CDR1 is GTSNPN, CDR2 SVGIG, per germline (reference sequence). The CDR3 covers 11 residues. The CDR3 protein is CAWREPGAVAF. For the CDR3, the DNA is TGTGCCTGGAGAGAACCGGGAGCAGTCGCCTTC.

In its sample, this clone was seen a few times. V and J are TRBV4-2 and TRBJ2-7, with unresolved D. The CDR3 covers 17 residues. Looked up from germline, CDR1 is LGHNA and CDR2 is YNFKEQ. With 0 bases removed from V and 1 base from J, the gap between germline ends came to 16 bases. CDR3 DNA sequence: TGTGCCAGCAGCCAAGATGTGAACGGCTACCCATCCTACGAGCAGTACTTC. Translation: CASSQDVNGYPSYEQYF.

V usage is TRBV5-5 and J usage is TRBJ1-1; tentatively, D is TRBD1 (5 bases). The V end lost 3 bases, the J end lost 4 bases, and 16 bases lay between the germline ends. Per the germline V gene, CDR1 is SGHKS and CDR2 is YYEKEE (reference sequence). The CDR3 loop spans 15 amino acids. The chain's CDR3 is CASSYRPGRGTEAFF. The CDR3, as DNA: TGTGCCAGCAGCTACCGCCCAGGGAGGGGCACTGAAGCTTTCTTT.

In this sample, this clone turned up a few times. The chain combines TRBV29-1 with TRBJ1-2; tentatively, D is TRBD1 (6 bases). Germline values: CDR1 SQVTM, CDR2 ANQGSEA. With 4 bases removed from V and 8 bases from J, the gap between germline ends came to 20 bases. The CDR3 length is 14 residues. CDR3 sequence reads: CSVARSAGVTGYTF. The CDR3 nucleotides are TGCAGCGTTGCCCGGTCCGCAGGGGTAACGGGCTACACCTTC. The full variable domain, in which reference TRBV29-1 and TRBJ1-2 provide the parts outside the CDR3, is SAVISQKPSRDICQRGTSLTIQCQVDSQVTMMFWYRQQPGQSLTLIATANQGSEATYESGFVIDKFPISRPNLTFSTLTVSNMSPEDSSIYLCSVARSAGVTGYTFGSGTRLTVV.

V gene TRBV2 combines with J gene TRBJ2-7; D is ambiguous. The V gene lost 6 bases and the J gene lost 7 bases, with 19 bases spanning the gap. This CDR3 spans 14 amino acids. Germline V lookup: CDR1 SNHLY, CDR2 FYNNEI. CDR3 nucleotide sequence: TGTGCCAGCAGCCCGGACCGAAGTGTAGGTGAGCAGTACTTC. It encodes CASSPDRSVGEQYF.

Only a few counts were recorded for this clone. The chain employs TRBV21-1 and TRBJ1-2; the table's D call, TRBD1, has no DNA check behind it. TRBV21-1 corresponds to a pseudogene. The CDR3 contains 19 residues. In DNA form, the CDR3 reads TGTGCCAGCAGTCCAAAGGGGGGGACAGGGGGCAGGGGCTCCTATGGCTACACCTTC. Its protein product is CASSPKGGTGGRGSYGYTF.

The rearrangement joins TRBV28 to TRBJ2-1; 8 bases are shared with TRBD1. The CDR3 spans 15 residues. The V and J ends lost 7 bases and 10 bases, in that order; junction bases with no gene match: 15. Germline V gene lookup returns CDR1 MDHEN and CDR2 SYDVKM. The CDR3 DNA follows: TGTGCCAGCAAGACCGACAGGGGCCGGAATGTGGAGCAGTTCTTC. It yields the protein CASKTDRGRNVEQFF.

The chain carries TRBV9 and TRBJ1-1, with D uncertain. Trimming stripped 4 bases from V and 1 base from J, with 11 bases between. Germline CDR1 SGDLS, CDR2 YYNGEE. The CDR3 covers 14 residues. This chain's CDR3 is CASSLRPGNTEAFF. The CDR3 nucleotides read TGTGCCAGCAGCCTCCGCCCTGGGAACACTGAAGCTTTCTTT.

The V gene is TRBV27, the J gene TRBJ2-1, with 11 bases fitting TRBD2. The junction had 4 bases not matched to a gene; V was cut back by 6 bases and J by 0 bases. The CDR3 length is 16 residues. Germline CDR1 and CDR2: MNHEY and SMNVEV (reference sequence). CDR3 region: CASRTSGVSSYNEQFF. In DNA form, the CDR3 reads TGTGCCAGCAGGACTAGCGGGGTTAGCTCCTACAATGAGCAGTTCTTC.

This rearrangement joins TRBV7-2 to TRBJ2-1, with TRBD1 identical over 9 bases. Germline V gene sequence: CDR1 SGHTA, CDR2 FQGNSA. The CDR3 loop spans 14 amino acids. With 6 bases clipped from V and 6 bases from J, the junction kept 6 bases outside the gene matches. The CDR3 reads CASRVTGGTNEQFF. CDR3 nucleotide sequence: TGTGCCAGCAGAGTGACAGGGGGGACCAATGAGCAGTTCTTC.

This clone was found a few times. The chain employs TRBV10-3 and TRBJ1-1; perhaps TRBD1 as D (5 bases). Germline-derived CDR1 and CDR2 are ENHRY and SYGVKD. V gave up 3 bases and J gave up 11 bases, with 13 bases separating them. This CDR3 is 12 amino acids long. CDR3: CAISDSQVSAFF. The CDR3 DNA sequence: TGTGCCATCAGTGACTCACAGGTCTCTGCTTTCTTT.

This chain connects TRBV11-3 to TRBJ1-1; D unclear. V dropped 5 bases and J dropped 1 base, with 8 bases sitting between them. The V gene's germline CDR1 is SGHNT and CDR2 YENEEA. The CDR3 consists of 13 residues. CDR3 coding DNA: TGTGCCAGCAGCCTAACGTGGAACACTGAAGCTTTCTTT. Its translation is CASSLTWNTEAFF. The whole variable domain, filled in from reference TRBV11-3 and TRBJ1-1, reads EAGVVQSPRYKIIEKKQPVAFWCNPISGHNTLYWYLQNLGQGPELLIRYENEEAVDDSQLPKDRFSAERLKGVDSTLKIQPAELGDSAVYLCASSLTWNTEAFFGQGTRLTVV.

The rearrangement uses TRBV29-1 and TRBJ1-1, with a tentative D call TRBD1 (6 bases). CDR1 SQVTM and CDR2 ANQGSEA come from the germline V gene. V was clipped by 5 bases and J by 2 bases, with 12 bases between them. CDR3 length equals 13 residues. CDR3 coding DNA: TGCAGCGTTCAGACAGGTTCCAACACTGAAGCTTTCTTT. The encoded protein is CSVQTGSNTEAFF.

The CDR3, as DNA: TGCGCCAGCAGCCAAGATTTTGGGACTATCACAGATACGCAGTATTTT. Encoded protein: CASSQDFGTITDTQYF. The chain employs TRBV4-3 and TRBJ2-3, with 7 bases matching TRBD2. The junction had 5 bases not matched to a gene; V was cut back by 0 bases and J by 2 bases. In germline, CDR1 is LGHNA, CDR2 YSLEER. The CDR3 spans 16 residues.

The chain links TRBV6-5 to TRBJ2-3; D ambiguous. V lost 7 bases and J lost 0, with 14 bases in between. Germline-derived CDR1 and CDR2 are MNHEY and SVGAGI. The CDR3 extends over 15 amino acids. The CDR3 reads CASTRTGMSTDTQYF. The CDR3 nucleotides are TGTGCCAGCACCAGAACGGGTATGAGCACAGATACGCAGTATTTT.

This chain connects TRBV29-1 to TRBJ2-7; the match to TRBD2 covers 8 bases. Trimming took 2 bases from V and 1 from J; bases not matched to a gene: 4. The CDR3 length is 14 residues. Germline values: CDR1 SQVTM, CDR2 ANQGSEA. CDR3 DNA sequence: TGCAGCGTTGAACGAGCGGGAGATTCCTACGAGCAGTACTTC. Its protein is CSVERAGDSYEQYF.

J is TRBJ2-7 and V is TRBV6-1; D might be TRBD1 (6 bases). Germline loops: CDR1 MNHNS, CDR2 SASEGT. The CDR3 consists of 14 residues. Deletions cut 2 bases from V and 3 bases from J, with 11 bases between. The CDR3 DNA reads as TGTGCCAGCAGTGAAAGGACAGAGAGCTACGAGCAGTACTTC. It codes for CASSERTESYEQYF.

This clone showed up just once. The chain employs TRBV27 and TRBJ2-1; TRBD2 agrees at 16 bases. The CDR3 spans 19 residues. Per the germline V gene, CDR1 is MNHEY and CDR2 is SMNVEV (reference sequence). The trim removed 7 bases at V and 0 bases at J, leaving 9 bases unmatched. The chain's CDR3 is CASTGTSGRAIPSYNEQFF. The CDR3 nucleotides are TGTGCCAGCACCGGGACTAGCGGGAGGGCTATCCCCTCCTACAATGAGCAGTTCTTC.

The chain joins TRBV11-2 to TRBJ2-7, with 13 nucleotides matching TRBD2. From germline, CDR1 is SGHAT and CDR2 FQNNGV. V shed 0 bases, J shed 4 bases, and the junction held 3 bases outside the gene matches. This CDR3 spans 16 amino acids. CDR3 loop: CASSLDRTSGSYEQYF. CDR3 in DNA: TGTGCCAGCAGCTTAGATAGGACTAGCGGGAGTTACGAGCAGTACTTC. The full variable domain, completed using reference TRBV11-2 and TRBJ2-7, is EAGVAQSPRYKIIEKRQSVAFWCNPISGHATLYWYQQILGQGPKLLIQFQNNGVVDDSQLPKDRFSAERLKGVDSTLKIQPAKLEDSAVYLCASSLDRTSGSYEQYFGPGTRLTVT.

The chain recombines TRBV11-1 with TRBJ2-1, with 10 bases that match TRBD2. CDR3 size: 16 residues. V was clipped by 4 bases and J by 8 bases; unmatched bases: 11. Per germline, CDR1 SGHAT and CDR2 FQDESV (reference sequence). Here the CDR3 reads CASSSPGQREGYEQFF. For the CDR3, the DNA is TGTGCCAGCAGCTCCCCTGGCCAGCGGGAGGGCTATGAGCAGTTCTTC.

The chain recombines TRBV7-9 with TRBJ1-1; a possible D gene is TRBD1 (6 bases). The CDR3 is made up of 13 amino acids. Trimming stripped 7 bases from V and 0 bases from J, with 9 bases between. The germline V gene has CDR1 SEHNR and CDR2 FQNEAQ (reference sequence). CDR3: CASTNRVNTEAFF. CDR3 in DNA: TGTGCCAGCACCAACAGGGTGAACACTGAAGCTTTCTTT.

The V and J genes are TRBV11-3 and TRBJ2-3, with D possibly matching TRBD1 (5 bases). Germline V gives CDR1 SGHNT, CDR2 YENEEA. CDR3 length: 15 residues. Trimming left V 2 bases short and J 2 bases short, with 11 bases between. Here the CDR3 reads CASSLSRAVTDTQYF. CDR3 nucleotide sequence: TGTGCCAGCAGCTTATCCAGGGCAGTCACAGATACGCAGTATTTT.

A single count supports this clone. The chain joins TRBV4-1 to TRBJ2-7, with D perhaps matching TRBD2 (5 bases). V lost 0 bases, J lost 0 bases, and 18 bases lay in between. From germline, CDR1 is MGHRA and CDR2 YSYEKL. The CDR3 spans 18 residues. This CDR3 reads CASSQDYASSGFSYEQYF. DNA for the CDR3: TGCGCCAGCAGCCAAGATTACGCTTCTTCGGGGTTCTCCTACGAGCAGTACTTC.

The chain joins TRBV2 to TRBJ2-7; possible D gene TRBD1, 6 bases. The CDR3 extends over 15 amino acids. The V and J ends lost 6 bases and 4 bases respectively, with 19 bases between them. The germline CDR1 and CDR2 sequences are SNHLY and FYNNEI. The CDR3 DNA sequence: TGTGCCAGCAGCGCAACAGGGATGAGTGAATACGAGCAGTACTTC. It translates to CASSATGMSEYEQYF.